Listed here are 31 T cell receptor beta chains from one sample, sequenced in a study of blood T cells in healthy people across ages. A second PCR, run for about 7 to 11 cycles, used a sample-barcoded 5' primer plus a J-beta primer mix. TCRdb independently ran MiXCR on the 5' RACE reads; one entry per CDR3 protein. The data contain about 970,000 distinct CDR3 sequences, about 51% of them singletons. The sequenced material came from blood. Receptor source: a woman aged 55-70 years in good health.

The gene calls are TRBV4-3 and TRBJ2-1, with D possibly TRBD2 on 6 matching bases. The CDR3 sequence is 14 residues long. CDR1 is LGHNA and CDR2 is YSLEER in the germline V gene. V gave up 0 bases and J gave up 5 bases, with 8 bases separating them. CDR3 loop: CASSQDWGDNEQFF. DNA of the CDR3: TGCGCCAGCAGCCAAGATTGGGGGGACAATGAGCAGTTCTTC.

The rearrangement uses TRBV28 and TRBJ2-7; a possible D gene is TRBD1 (5 bases). The CDR3 sequence is 13 residues long. Germline V gene sequence: CDR1 MDHEN, CDR2 SYDVKM. The V end was cut by 5 bases, the J end by 3 bases, with 11 bases between. This CDR3 is CASSRRQHYEQYF. In DNA, the CDR3 is TGTGCCAGCAGTCGACGACAGCACTACGAGCAGTACTTC.

This clonotype was observed a few times. The chain has TRBV29-1 and TRBJ2-1, with 7 bases lining up with TRBD2. This CDR3 has 15 amino acids. Germline trimming cut 7 bases from V and 2 bases from J; bases unmatched to any gene: 11. Germline lookup yields CDR1 SQVTM and CDR2 ANQGSEA. CDR3 residues: CSACPKGLTYNEQFF. DNA of the CDR3: TGCAGCGCCTGTCCTAAGGGACTAACCTACAATGAGCAGTTCTTC.

The table lists this clonotype with a few counts. The chain uses TRBV14 and TRBJ2-5; D unresolved. The germline gives CDR1 SGHDN, CDR2 FVKESK. The CDR3 has 11 residues. V was cut by 5 bases and J by 9 bases, with 10 bases left in between. DNA for the CDR3: TGTGCCAGCAGCACTCGTGGGGCCCAGTACTTC. Encoded protein: CASSTRGAQYF.

V and J are TRBV5-1 and TRBJ2-3; D not resolved. CDR3 length: 16 residues. With 0 bases removed from V and 0 bases from J, the gap between germline ends came to 11 bases. The germline CDR1 and CDR2 sequences are SGHRS and YFSETQ. The CDR3 nucleotides read TGCGCCAGCAGCTTGGATGGGCAGCCAAGCACAGATACGCAGTATTTT. Amino acids: CASSLDGQPSTDTQYF.

The genes are TRBV7-9 and TRBJ2-2; D ambiguous. Trimming shortened V by 6 bases and J by 1 base, and 12 bases separated the two germline ends. Germline V lookup: CDR1 SEHNR, CDR2 FQNEAQ (reference sequence). The CDR3 is made up of 15 amino acids. The DNA for the CDR3 is TGTGCCAGCAGATCTCCCCCCGGGAACACCGGGGAGCTGTTTTTT. Translated: CASRSPPGNTGELFF.

This clonotype was seen ten or more times. V gene TRBV7-2 combines with J gene TRBJ2-5; D is uncertain. Germline CDR1 is SGHTA and CDR2 is FQGNSA. The CDR3 length is 15 residues. Trimming removed 2 bases from V and 1 base from J, with 11 bases in between. CDR3 in amino acids: CASSLSTIAQETQYF. CDR3 sequence (DNA): TGTGCCAGCAGCTTATCCACCATAGCCCAAGAGACCCAGTACTTC.

The chain employs TRBV11-3 and TRBJ2-2; 7 bases match TRBD1. This CDR3 region has 15 residues. Trimming at V came to 3 bases and at J to 3 bases, leaving 4 bases not matched to a gene. Germline CDR1 SGHNT, CDR2 YENEEA. The CDR3 here is CASSFTGVDTGELFF. The CDR3 DNA is TGTGCCAGCAGCTTTACAGGGGTCGACACCGGGGAGCTGTTTTTT.

In its sample, this clonotype was seen a few times. The chain is built from TRBV7-2 and TRBJ2-7; D is unclear. Between the trimmed V and J ends, which lost 11 bases and 9 bases, there was a span of 17 bases. The germline V gene encodes CDR1 SGHTA and CDR2 FQGNSA. The CDR3 is 11 residues long. The CDR3 DNA is TGTGCCTCCGCGCTCAGCAGAGCGCAGTACTTC. Its translation: CASALSRAQYF.

The J gene is TRBJ2-7, the V gene TRBV20-1; TRBD1 matches at 9 bases. This CDR3 comprises 18 residues. Trimming at V came to 3 bases and at J to 0 bases, leaving 15 bases not matched to a gene. Germline V lookup: CDR1 DFQATT, CDR2 SNEGSKA (reference sequence). CDR3: CSASPRYRGLASSYEQYF. For the CDR3, the DNA is TGCAGTGCTAGTCCGCGGTACAGGGGGCTCGCCAGCTCCTACGAGCAGTACTTC.

This chain uses TRBV9 with TRBJ2-7; 9 positions match TRBD2. CDR1 is SGDLS and CDR2 is YYNGEE in the germline V gene. CDR3 length: 19 amino acids. The ends lost 0 bases at V and 3 bases at J; junction bases unmatched: 16. CDR3 DNA sequence: TGTGCCAGCAGCGTAGGCCTATCCGGGGGCGGACTAGCGATCTACGAGCAGTACTTC. Translation gives CASSVGLSGGGLAIYEQYF. The whole variable domain, remainder taken from reference TRBV9 and TRBJ2-7, is DSGVTQTPKHLITATGQRVTLRCSPRSGDLSVYWYQQSLDQGLQFLIQYYNGEERAKGNILERFSAQQFPDLHSELNLSSLELGDSALYFCASSVGLSGGGLAIYEQYFGPGTRLTVT.

For the CDR3, the DNA is TGTGCCAGCAGTTACCAGGGTGCATCCTACGAGCAGTACTTC. This codes for CASSYQGASYEQYF. The rearrangement joins TRBV6-6 to TRBJ2-7; weak D call: TRBD1 (5 bases). The germline gives CDR1 MNHNY, CDR2 SVGAGI (reference sequence). V lost 2 bases and J lost 1, with 9 bases in between. This CDR3 has 14 amino acids.

This clonotype was seen repeatedly, ten times or more. The chain recombines TRBV20-1 with TRBJ2-7; D is ambiguous. The CDR3 runs to 12 residues. Germline V gene lookup returns CDR1 DFQATT and CDR2 SNEGSKA (reference sequence). V was shortened by 0 bases and J by 2 bases, with 5 bases between the two germline ends. The CDR3 loop is CSARDRPYEQYF. The CDR3, as DNA: TGCAGTGCTAGAGATAGACCCTACGAGCAGTACTTC.

The chain combines TRBV3-1 with TRBJ2-3; D is uncertain. The CDR3 length is 16 residues. Germline loops: CDR1 LGHDT, CDR2 YNNKEL (reference sequence). V was shortened by 1 base and J by 0 bases, with 11 bases between the two germline ends. The chain's CDR3 is CASSQAVLTSTDTQYF. CDR3 in DNA: TGTGCCAGCAGCCAAGCTGTACTCACGAGCACAGATACGCAGTATTTT.

V gene TRBV6-5 combines with J gene TRBJ2-5; 7 bases align to TRBD1. J lost 1 base, V lost 2 bases, and 4 bases had no gene match. The germline gives CDR1 MNHEY, CDR2 SVGAGI. The CDR3 sequence is 15 residues long. The CDR3 bases are TGTGCCAGCAGTTACGGGACAGTACCCCAAGAGACCCAGTACTTC. Amino acids: CASSYGTVPQETQYF.

In this sample, this clonotype turned up a few times. The chain uses TRBV12-3 or TRBV12-4 and TRBJ2-6; D unresolved. This CDR3 region has 14 residues. Trimming pared 7 bases from V and 4 bases from J, leaving 11 bases between. CDR3 nucleotide sequence: TGTGCCAGCAACATAGAGACCGGGGCCAACGTCCTGACTTTC. This translates into CASNIETGANVLTF.

The CDR3 region has the DNA TGCAGTGCTAACGGACGTTCCTACGAGCAGTACTTC. Translated: CSANGRSYEQYF. The J gene is TRBJ2-7, the V gene TRBV20-1; no clear D. The germline V and J ends were trimmed by 4 bases and 1 base, with 8 bases remaining between them. CDR3 length: 12 amino acids. Germline loops: CDR1 DFQATT, CDR2 SNEGSKA (reference sequence).

CDR3 sequence reads: CASRLTGSQETQYF. The CDR3 DNA is TGTGCCAGTAGGTTAACAGGTAGCCAAGAGACCCAGTACTTC. The chain uses TRBV12-3 or TRBV12-4 and TRBJ2-5; D may be TRBD1 (5 bases). CDR3 length: 14 amino acids. With 9 bases removed from V and 1 base from J, the gap between germline ends came to 15 bases.

The chain links TRBV7-9 to TRBJ2-1; tentatively, D is TRBD2 (5 bases). V lost 5 bases and J 4 bases, leaving 18 bases between the germline ends. Per germline, CDR1 SEHNR and CDR2 FQNEAQ (reference sequence). The CDR3 length is 16 residues. The CDR3 DNA is TGTGCCAGCAGCAAACCAGGAGCGGAGCCATACAATGAGCAGTTCTTC. Amino acid sequence: CASSKPGAEPYNEQFF.

The chain recombines TRBV7-2 with TRBJ2-5; tentatively, D is TRBD2 (6 bases). The CDR3 length is 14 residues. Germline V CDR1 and CDR2: SGHTA, FQGNSA. V was cut by 5 bases and J by 5 bases, with 15 bases left in between. This CDR3 is CASSPLVAGETQYF. The CDR3 nucleotides are TGTGCCAGCAGCCCCCTCGTGGCGGGGGAGACCCAGTACTTC.

This clonotype was recorded many times. J is TRBJ2-1 and V is TRBV7-6; D is uncertain. Trimming shortened V by 0 bases and J by 15 bases, and 0 bases separated the two germline ends. The V gene's germline CDR1 is SGHVS and CDR2 FNYEAQ. CDR3 size: 8 residues. CDR3 nucleotide sequence: TGTGCCAGCAGCTTAGCGTTCTTC. Protein product: CASSLAFF.

This clonotype has just a few counts. The chain carries TRBV19 and TRBJ2-5; 11 positions match TRBD2. With V trimmed by 5 bases and J by 4 bases, 6 bases remained unmatched. The CDR3 spans 15 residues. Germline CDR1 is LNHDA and CDR2 is SQIVND (reference sequence). The CDR3 sequence: CASSLRLAGSETQYF. The CDR3 bases are TGTGCCAGTAGTCTCCGACTAGCGGGATCAGAGACCCAGTACTTC.

The chain combines TRBV6-6 with TRBJ2-3; 8 nucleotides agree with TRBD1. V lost 7 bases and J lost 2; bases outside the gene matches: 11. The germline CDR1 and CDR2 sequences are MNHNY and SVGAGI (reference sequence). This CDR3 region has 16 residues. The CDR3 sequence: CASTPDRVFLTDTQYF. The CDR3 DNA reads as TGTGCCAGCACCCCGGACAGGGTTTTTCTCACAGATACGCAGTATTTT.

The chain combines TRBV13 with TRBJ2-5; a weak D match, TRBD2 (6 bases). Germline CDR1 reads PRHDT; CDR2 reads FYEKMQ (reference sequence). There are 15 residues in the CDR3. V was trimmed by 3 bases and J by 1 base, leaving 12 bases between them. In nucleotides, the CDR3 is TGTGCCAGCAGCTTCGCTAGCGAGATCCAAGAGACCCAGTACTTC. Translated: CASSFASEIQETQYF.

Here the CDR3 DNA reads TGTGCCAGCAGCCCCCCAGGGGGGGAAGAGACCCAGTACTTC. Translated, it gives CASSPPGGEETQYF. The V gene is TRBV12-3 or TRBV12-4, the J gene TRBJ2-5; D tentatively reads TRBD1 or TRBD2 (7 bases each). V lost 6 bases to trimming and J lost 3 bases, with 14 bases between them. This CDR3 spans 14 amino acids.

This clonotype was found a few times. The chain carries TRBV7-9 and TRBJ2-4, with 8 bases lining up with TRBD1. The CDR3 spans 15 residues. CDR1 SEHNR and CDR2 FQNEAQ come from the germline V gene (reference sequence). Trimming at V came to 4 bases and at J to 5 bases, leaving 7 bases not matched to a gene. Here the CDR3 reads CASSSWTGKENIQYF. In DNA, the CDR3 is TGTGCCAGCAGCTCATGGACAGGGAAGGAAAACATTCAGTACTTC.

In this sample, this clonotype turned up a few times. This chain links TRBV6-2 or TRBV6-3 with TRBJ2-7; D is uncertain. The CDR3 has 16 amino acids. Germline CDR1 reads MNHEY; CDR2 reads SVGEGT. Trimming removed 2 bases at V and 1 base at J, with 15 bases between. The CDR3 reads CASSYPYTRTSYEQYF. DNA for the CDR3: TGTGCCAGCAGTTACCCCTACACCCGGACGTCCTACGAGCAGTACTTC.

This clonotype showed up just a few times. The gene calls are TRBV20-1 and TRBJ2-7; a possible D gene is TRBD2 (5 bases). Deletions cut 1 base from V and 6 bases from J, with 13 bases between. This CDR3 has 13 amino acids. CDR1 is DFQATT, CDR2 SNEGSKA, per germline (reference sequence). CDR3 protein: CSARARTPFEQYF. The CDR3 region has the DNA TGCAGTGCTAGAGCCAGGACTCCCTTCGAGCAGTACTTC.

The sample holds many counts of this clonotype. The chain links TRBV7-2 to TRBJ2-7; unclear D gene. The V end lost 0 bases, the J end lost 3 bases, and 6 bases lay between the germline ends. The CDR3 has 13 amino acids. In germline, CDR1 is SGHTA, CDR2 FQGNSA. CDR3 nucleotide sequence: TGTGCCAGCAGCTTAGCAGGGTACTACGAGCAGTACTTC. Its protein is CASSLAGYYEQYF.

Of note for this clonotype: One end of the junction fails to match germline, which may point to a read error. The V call is TRBV6-2 or TRBV6-3, the J call TRBJ2-1; 7 bases line up with TRBD2. CDR3 length: 13 residues. The V gene's germline CDR1 is MNHEY and CDR2 SVGEGT. The CDR3 DNA reads as TGCGCCAGCAGTTACGGGAGGCGGAATGAGCAGTTCTTC. It codes for CASSYGRRNEQFF.

The V gene is TRBV5-1, the J gene TRBJ1-1; D is undetermined. The CDR3 extends over 14 amino acids. From germline, CDR1 is SGHRS and CDR2 YFSETQ. V was pared by 1 base and J by 1 base, with 8 bases between. The CDR3 sequence is CASSLSPGNTEAFF. CDR3 coding DNA: TGCGCCAGCAGCTTGTCTCCGGGGAACACTGAAGCTTTCTTT.